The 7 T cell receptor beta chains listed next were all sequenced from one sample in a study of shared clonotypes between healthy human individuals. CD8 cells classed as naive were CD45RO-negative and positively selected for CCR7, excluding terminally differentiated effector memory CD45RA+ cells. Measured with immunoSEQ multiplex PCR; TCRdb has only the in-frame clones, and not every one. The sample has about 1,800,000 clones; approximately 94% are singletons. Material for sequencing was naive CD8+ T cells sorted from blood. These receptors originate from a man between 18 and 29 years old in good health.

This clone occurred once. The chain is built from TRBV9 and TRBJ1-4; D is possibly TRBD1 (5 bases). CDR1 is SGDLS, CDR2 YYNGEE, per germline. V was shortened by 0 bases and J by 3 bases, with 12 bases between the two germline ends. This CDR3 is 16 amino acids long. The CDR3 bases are TGTGCCAGCAGCGTAGCTAGTGGGGGTTCTAATGAAAAACTGTTTTTT. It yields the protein CASSVASGGSNEKLFF.

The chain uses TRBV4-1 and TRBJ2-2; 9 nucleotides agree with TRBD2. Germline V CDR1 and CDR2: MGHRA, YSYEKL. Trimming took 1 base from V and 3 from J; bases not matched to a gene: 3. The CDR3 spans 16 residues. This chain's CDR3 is CASSQGQREDTGELFF. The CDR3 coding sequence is TGCGCCAGCAGCCAAGGCCAGCGGGAGGACACCGGGGAGCTGTTTTTT.

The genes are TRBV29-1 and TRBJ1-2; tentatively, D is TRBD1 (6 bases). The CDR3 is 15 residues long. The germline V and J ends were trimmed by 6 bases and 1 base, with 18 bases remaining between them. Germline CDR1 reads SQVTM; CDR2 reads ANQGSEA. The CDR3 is CSVTGTTKLNYGYTF. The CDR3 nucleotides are TGCAGCGTGACCGGGACAACGAAACTTAACTATGGCTACACCTTC.

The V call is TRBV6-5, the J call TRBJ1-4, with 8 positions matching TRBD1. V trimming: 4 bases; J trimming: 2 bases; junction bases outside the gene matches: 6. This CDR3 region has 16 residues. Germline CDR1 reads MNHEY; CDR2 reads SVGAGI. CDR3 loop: CASSWTGWRTNEKLFF. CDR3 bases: TGTGCCAGCAGTTGGACAGGGTGGCGGACTAATGAAAAACTGTTTTTT.

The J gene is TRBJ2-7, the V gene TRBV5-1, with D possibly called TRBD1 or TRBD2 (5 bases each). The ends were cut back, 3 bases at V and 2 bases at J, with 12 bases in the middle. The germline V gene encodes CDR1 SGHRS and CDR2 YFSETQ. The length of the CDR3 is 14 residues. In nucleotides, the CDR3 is TGCGCCAGCAGCTGGGGACCCGGGCCCTACGAGCAGTACTTC. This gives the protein CASSWGPGPYEQYF.

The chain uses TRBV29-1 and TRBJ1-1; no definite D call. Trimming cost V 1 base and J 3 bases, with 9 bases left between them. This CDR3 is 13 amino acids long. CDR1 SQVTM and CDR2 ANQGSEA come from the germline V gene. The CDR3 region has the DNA TGCAGCGTTGAAGCGGAGGGATACACTGAAGCTTTCTTT. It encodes CSVEAEGYTEAFF.

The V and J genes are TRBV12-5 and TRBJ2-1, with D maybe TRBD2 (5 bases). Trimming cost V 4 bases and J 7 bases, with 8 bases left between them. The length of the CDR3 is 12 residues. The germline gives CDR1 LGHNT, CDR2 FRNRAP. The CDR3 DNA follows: TGTGCTAGTGGTTGGGAGTGGAATGAGCAGTTCTTC. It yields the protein CASGWEWNEQFF.